The subject of this entry is one T cell receptor beta chain. Germline V gene lookup returns CDR1 KGHDR and CDR2 SFDVKD. Trimming took off 6 bases at V and 0 bases at J, with 11 bases between the two ends. This CDR3 region has 16 residues. TCRdb recomputed calls from the 5' RACE reads with MiXCR, one row per CDR3 protein. The sample records about 320,000 distinct CDR3 sequences, about 4.5% being singletons. The data belong to a study of T cells after yellow fever vaccination. The clonotype was recovered from a man younger than 35 who received the YFV17D yellow fever vaccine. This specimen consisted of PBMCs, obtained 15 days after the yellow fever booster vaccination. This sequence joins TRBV24-1 and TRBJ2-6; D unclear. The CDR3 DNA is TGTGCCACCAGTATTAAAGAATACTCTGGGGCCAACGTCCTGACTTTC. It specifies CATSIKEYSGANVLTF.